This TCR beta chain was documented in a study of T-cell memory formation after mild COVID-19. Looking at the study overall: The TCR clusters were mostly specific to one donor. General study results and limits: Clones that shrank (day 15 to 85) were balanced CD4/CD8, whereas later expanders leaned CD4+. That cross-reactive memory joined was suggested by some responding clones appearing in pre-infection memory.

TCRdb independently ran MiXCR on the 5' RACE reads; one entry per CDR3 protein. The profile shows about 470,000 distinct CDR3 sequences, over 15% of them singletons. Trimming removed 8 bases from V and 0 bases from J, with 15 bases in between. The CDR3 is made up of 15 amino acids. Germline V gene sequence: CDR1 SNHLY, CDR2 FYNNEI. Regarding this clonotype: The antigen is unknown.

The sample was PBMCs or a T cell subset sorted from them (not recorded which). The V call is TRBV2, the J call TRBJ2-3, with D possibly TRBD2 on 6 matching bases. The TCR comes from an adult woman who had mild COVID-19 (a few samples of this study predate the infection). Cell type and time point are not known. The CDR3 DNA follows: TGTGCCAGCGTGGGGGGTAGTGCGAGCACAGATACGCAGTATTTT. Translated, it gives CASVGGSASTDTQYF.